These T cell receptor beta chains were read from a single sample in a study of T cell responses to AZD1222 COVID-19 vaccine. Produced via immunoSEQ multiplex PCR; TCRdb's table is partial and in-frame only. The table has 130,000 to 150,000 clones, 90% to 95% seen once. Sequencing was performed on peripheral blood, taken on day 0 of AZD1222 vaccination. The receptors stem from an adult in good health. Both conserved end residues are part of each CDR3. D genes are given only for firm matches.

TRBD1 TRBJ1-4 TRBV3-1/TRBV3-2 CASSQGTTGGNEKLFF
- TRBJ1-1 TRBV5-5 CASSLWAGNTEAFF
- TRBJ1-1 TRBV5-1 CASSLVQPNTEAFF
TRBD1 TRBJ2-7 TRBV2 CASSGSAGGEQYF
TRBD1 TRBJ2-3 TRBV3-1/TRBV3-2 CASSQDRGQGTDTQYF
- TRBJ1-1 TRBV6-5 CASLKKNTEAFF
- TRBJ1-2 TRBV9 CASSAASSNYGYTF
TRBD2 TRBJ2-1 TRBV4-2 CASNVAGEANEQFF
- TRBJ1-2 TRBV2 CASSGRQAYGYTF
- TRBJ2-3 TRBV6-2/TRBV6-3 CASSFEGSTDTQYF
- TRBJ2-1 TRBV4-3 CASSQGSYSYNEQFF